This T cell receptor beta chain was sequenced for a study of identical twins. Germline-derived CDR1 and CDR2 are MDHEN and SYDVKM. The V and J ends lost 4 bases and 0 bases, in that order; junction bases with no gene match: 15. The CDR3 totals 19 residues. General study points: In zero-insertion analyses, partial confounding could arise from invariant MAIT and iNKT cells. The analysis was cross-sectional rather than longitudinal within donors.

Each CDR3 protein is one row after TCRdb ran MiXCR on the 5' RACE reads. The table includes under 350,000 distinct CDR3 sequences, 8.5% to 9.5% detected once. Note on this clonotype: Its antigen is unknown.

The same specimen was also included in a second study, on yellow fever vaccine responses in identical twins.

The chain combines TRBV28 with TRBJ1-1; TRBD1 matches at 9 bases. The clonotype was recovered from a woman between 18 and 30 years old in good health. Input material: CD8+ T cells sorted from blood. The CDR3 loop reads CASSSPPTGTGPLNTEAFF. The CDR3, as DNA: TGTGCCAGCAGTTCTCCACCCACCGGGACAGGGCCCTTGAACACTGAAGCTTTCTTT.